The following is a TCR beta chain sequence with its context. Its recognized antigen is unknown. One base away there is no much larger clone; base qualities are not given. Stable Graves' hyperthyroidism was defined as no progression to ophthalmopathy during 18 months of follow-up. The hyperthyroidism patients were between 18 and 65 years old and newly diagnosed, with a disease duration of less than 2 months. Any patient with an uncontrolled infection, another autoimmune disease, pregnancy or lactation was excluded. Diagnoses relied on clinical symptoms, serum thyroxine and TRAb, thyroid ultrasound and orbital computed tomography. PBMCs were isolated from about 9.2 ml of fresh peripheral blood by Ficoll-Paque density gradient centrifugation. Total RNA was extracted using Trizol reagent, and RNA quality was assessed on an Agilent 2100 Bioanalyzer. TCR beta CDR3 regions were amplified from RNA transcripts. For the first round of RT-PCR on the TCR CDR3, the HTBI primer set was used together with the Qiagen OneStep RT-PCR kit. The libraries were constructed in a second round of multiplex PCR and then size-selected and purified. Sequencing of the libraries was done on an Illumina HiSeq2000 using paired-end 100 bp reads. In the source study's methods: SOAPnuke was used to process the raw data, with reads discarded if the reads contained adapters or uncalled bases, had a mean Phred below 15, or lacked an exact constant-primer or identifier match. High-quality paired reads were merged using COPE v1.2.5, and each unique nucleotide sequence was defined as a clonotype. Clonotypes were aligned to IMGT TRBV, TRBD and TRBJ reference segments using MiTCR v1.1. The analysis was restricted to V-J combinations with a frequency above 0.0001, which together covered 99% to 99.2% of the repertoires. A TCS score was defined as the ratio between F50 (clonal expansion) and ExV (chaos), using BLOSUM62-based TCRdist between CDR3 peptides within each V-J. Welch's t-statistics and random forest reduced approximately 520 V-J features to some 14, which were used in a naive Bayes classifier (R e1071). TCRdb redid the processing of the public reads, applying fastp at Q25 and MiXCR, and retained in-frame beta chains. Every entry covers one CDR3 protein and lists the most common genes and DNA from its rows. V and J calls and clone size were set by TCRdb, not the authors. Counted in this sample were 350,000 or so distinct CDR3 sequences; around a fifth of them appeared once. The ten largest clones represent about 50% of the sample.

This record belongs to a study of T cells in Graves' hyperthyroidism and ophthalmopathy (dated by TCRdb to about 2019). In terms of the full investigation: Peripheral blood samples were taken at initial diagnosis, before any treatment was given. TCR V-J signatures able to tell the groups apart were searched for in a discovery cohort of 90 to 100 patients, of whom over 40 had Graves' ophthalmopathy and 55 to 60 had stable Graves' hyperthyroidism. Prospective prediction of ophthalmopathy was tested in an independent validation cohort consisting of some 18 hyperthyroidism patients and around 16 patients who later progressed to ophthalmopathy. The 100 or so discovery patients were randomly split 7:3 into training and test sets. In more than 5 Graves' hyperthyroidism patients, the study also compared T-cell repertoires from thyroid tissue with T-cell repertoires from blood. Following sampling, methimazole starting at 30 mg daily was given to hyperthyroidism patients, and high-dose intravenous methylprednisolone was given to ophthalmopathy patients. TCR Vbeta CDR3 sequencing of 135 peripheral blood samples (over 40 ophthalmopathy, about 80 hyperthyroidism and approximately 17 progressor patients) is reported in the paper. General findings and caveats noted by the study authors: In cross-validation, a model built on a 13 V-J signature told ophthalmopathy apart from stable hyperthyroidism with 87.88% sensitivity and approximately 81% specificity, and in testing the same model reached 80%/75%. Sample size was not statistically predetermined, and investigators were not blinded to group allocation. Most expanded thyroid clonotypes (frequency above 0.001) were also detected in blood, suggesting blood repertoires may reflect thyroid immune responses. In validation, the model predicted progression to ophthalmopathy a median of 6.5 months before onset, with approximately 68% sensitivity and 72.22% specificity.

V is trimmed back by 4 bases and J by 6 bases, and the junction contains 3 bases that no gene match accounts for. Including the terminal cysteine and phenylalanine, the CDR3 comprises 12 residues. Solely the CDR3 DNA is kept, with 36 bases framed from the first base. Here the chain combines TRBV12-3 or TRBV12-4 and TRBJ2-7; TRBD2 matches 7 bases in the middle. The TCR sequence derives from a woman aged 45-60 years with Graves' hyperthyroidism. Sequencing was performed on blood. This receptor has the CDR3 CASSWGGGEQYF. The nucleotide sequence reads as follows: TGTGCCAGCAGTTGGGGGGGTGGCGAGCAGTACTTC.